The sequence of this T cell receptor beta chain was determined in a study of cytomegalovirus exposure and HLA in healthy donors. Study-wide points: TCR beta V- and J-gene trimming, according to a later analysis, was linked to a missense DCLRE1C variant. Later analysis identified several of the most significant clusters that appeared linked to common viral pathogens. Under in vitro conditions, three CMV-associated chains were confirmed as specific for CMV antigens.

The CDR3 has 17 residues. Trimming took 5 bases from V and 0 from J; bases not matched to a gene: 9. Germline lookup yields CDR1 SGHTA and CDR2 FQGNSA. Researchers ran the PCR with 60 Vbeta and 13 Jbeta primers. Sequencing used immunoSEQ multiplex PCR; TCRdb keeps in-frame clones, though not all of them. The table includes roughly 200,000 clones, 75% detected once. On this clone itself: Its cognate antigen is unknown.

The sample consisted of PBMCs. This clonotype was obtained from a male donor in good health and CMV-seronegative. The rearrangement links TRBV7-2 to TRBJ2-1; 8 bases map to TRBD2. CDR3 residues: CASSPWTSRSSYNEQFF. As DNA, the CDR3 is TGTGCCAGCAGCCCGTGGACTAGCCGAAGCTCCTACAATGAGCAGTTCTTC.